The clone carrying this TCR beta chain was counted many times. CDR1 MNHEY and CDR2 SMNVEV come from the germline V gene (reference sequence). Deletions cut 5 bases from V and 2 bases from J, with 16 bases between. The CDR3 is 15 amino acids. TCRdb processed the RT-PCR reads anew with MiXCR; each CDR3 protein has one entry. The sample carries hundreds of thousands of distinct CDR3 sequences, approximately 14% recorded once. The chain links TRBV27 to TRBJ2-7; D possibly corresponds to TRBD1 (7 bases). The sequence derives from a female donor in good health, serving as a healthy control. Material: memory CD4+ T cells from blood. This CDR3 is CASSRQGGAPYEQYF. CDR3 bases: TGTGCCAGCAGTCGACAGGGCGGGGCTCCCTACGAGCAGTACTTC.